This T cell receptor (beta chain) was profiled in a study of CD8+ T cells in alopecia areata. Study information: Oral tofacitinib (5 to 10 mg twice daily) was administered to treated patients.

Extraction and reverse transcription of RNA yielded cDNA as the sequencing template. Profiled with immunoSEQ multiplex PCR; TCRdb holds only in-frame clones, not every one. The data hold 110,000 to 150,000 clones, with about 51% observed a single time. V was shortened by 1 base and J by 2 bases, with 3 bases between the two germline ends. CDR3 length: 12 amino acids. The germline gives CDR1 SEHNR, CDR2 FQNEAQ (reference sequence). Stated treatment: oral pan-JAK inhibitor, 5-10 mg twice daily. This clone came up a few times. Additional DNA sequences in this sample encode the identical CDR3. The source material was CD8+ T cells sorted from blood, sampled at week 4, from a patient treated with tofacitinib. The chain joins TRBV7-9 to TRBJ2-7; the D is unclear. This receptor was taken from a human donor with alopecia areata. The CDR3, as DNA: TGTGCCAGCAGCTTAGGGACCTACGAGCAGTACTTC. Translation: CASSLGTYEQYF.